The rows below give T cell receptor beta chains drawn from one sample of a study of T cells after yellow fever vaccination. TCRdb reprocessed the 5' RACE reads with MiXCR, giving one entry per CDR3 protein. Of a few hundred thousand distinct CDR3 sequences detected, about a sixth appear once; the ten largest clones hold 17%. Sample: PBMCs, taken 5 days after the first yellow fever vaccination. The source of these receptors is a man younger than 35 who received the YFV17D yellow fever vaccine. CDR3s include the opening cysteine and the closing phenylalanine or tryptophan. A D gene is named only where the DNA matches it firmly. The size entry is marked missing in some rows and otherwise reads once, few, many or a size class.

d_call,clone_size,j_call,v_call,cdr3_aa,cdr3_nt
TRBD1,few,TRBJ2-7,TRBV3-1,CASSLTGTGYSYEQYF,TGTGCCAGCAGCCTGACGGGGACAGGTTACTCCTACGAGCAGTACTTC
TRBD1,few,TRBJ1-2,TRBV18,CASSPRQGSNYGYTF,TGTGCCAGCTCACCACGACAGGGGAGCAACTATGGCTACACCTTC
NA,NA,TRBJ1-2,TRBV10-2,CASSESSGGNGYTF,TGCGCCAGCAGTGAGTCGAGTGGAGGGAATGGCTACACCTTC
NA,NA,TRBJ2-5,TRBV7-9,CASSPLWERGRETQYF,TGTGCCAGCAGCCCGCTCTGGGAACGAGGGCGGGAGACCCAGTACTTC
NA,NA,TRBJ1-1,TRBV7-6,CASSLGSRADTEAFF,TGTGCCAGCAGCTTAGGGTCGAGGGCGGACACTGAAGCTTTCTTT
NA,NA,TRBJ2-1,TRBV9,CASSAHDTGYNEQFF,TGTGCCAGCAGCGCCCACGACACGGGATACAATGAGCAGTTCTTC
NA,NA,TRBJ2-3,TRBV5-1,CASGPELALTDTQYF,TGCGCCAGCGGCCCAGAGCTAGCGCTCACAGATACGCAGTATTTT
TRBD1,few,TRBJ1-1,TRBV4-3,CASSQAVGQAVAEAFF,TGCGCCAGCAGCCAAGCAGTGGGACAGGCTGTTGCCGAAGCTTTCTTT
TRBD2,NA,TRBJ2-3,TRBV29-1,CSVEARQASGGAWDTQYF,TGCAGCGTTGAAGCCCGCCAGGCTAGCGGGGGGGCCTGGGATACGCAGTATTTT
TRBD2,NA,TRBJ2-1,TRBV11-2,CASRYIAGGEQFF,TGTGCCAGCAGATACATAGCGGGGGGTGAGCAGTTCTTC
TRBD1,many,TRBJ2-5,TRBV5-1,CASSLGTGGETQYF,TGCGCCAGCAGCTTGGGGACAGGGGGAGAGACCCAGTACTTC
NA,NA,TRBJ2-2,TRBV20-1,CSASGTGELFF,TGCAGTGCTTCCGGGACCGGGGAGCTGTTTTTT
TRBD1,NA,TRBJ2-3,TRBV6-2/TRBV6-3,CASSPDRRSQYF,TGTGCCAGCAGCCCGGACAGGCGATCGCAGTATTTT
NA,NA,TRBJ1-1,TRBV12-3/TRBV12-4,CASSLGGIRNTEAFF,TGTGCCAGCAGTTTAGGAGGGATCAGGAACACTGAAGCTTTCTTT
NA,few,TRBJ1-1,TRBV7-6,CASSLEAAGTEAFF,TGTGCCAGCAGCTTGGAGGCGGCGGGGACTGAAGCTTTCTTT
TRBD1,few,TRBJ2-3,TRBV5-5,CASRLDRSNTDTQYF,TGTGCCAGCAGGTTGGACAGGAGCAACACAGATACGCAGTATTTT
NA,few,TRBJ2-5,TRBV7-8,CASSLQRETQYF,TGTGCCAGCAGCTTACAGAGGGAGACCCAGTACTTC
TRBD2,few,TRBJ2-2,TRBV20-1,CSARKLAGRNTGELFF,TGCAGTGCTAGGAAACTAGCGGGGAGGAACACCGGGGAGCTGTTTTTT
NA,NA,TRBJ2-3,TRBV19,CASSSSQGDTQYF,TGTGCCAGTAGTTCTAGTCAGGGCGATACGCAGTATTTT
NA,NA,TRBJ1-5,TRBV21-1,CASSKVDRVSNQPQHF,TGTGCCAGCAGCAAAGTCGATAGGGTGAGCAATCAGCCCCAGCATTTT
NA,few,TRBJ2-2,TRBV20-1,CSARDPAGELFF,TGCAGTGCTAGAGACCCTGCTGGGGAGCTGTTTTTT
NA,NA,TRBJ2-1,TRBV6-2/TRBV6-3,CASSQRGVLYNEQFF,TGTGCCAGCAGCCAACGCGGGGTTTTGTACAATGAGCAGTTCTTC
NA,few,TRBJ2-7,TRBV7-3,CASSSEDGYEQYF,TGTGCCAGCAGCTCCGAAGACGGCTACGAGCAGTACTTC
TRBD1,few,TRBJ1-2,TRBV6-1,CASSVAGGAGYGYTF,TGTGCCAGCAGTGTCGCAGGGGGCGCAGGCTATGGCTACACCTTC
NA,few,TRBJ1-1,TRBV7-9,CASSPLRGSVNTEAFF,TGTGCCAGCAGCCCCCTGAGGGGTTCCGTGAACACTGAAGCTTTCTTT
TRBD2,NA,TRBJ2-5,TRBV6-2/TRBV6-3,CASRKTLAGGEETQYF,TGTGCCAGCAGAAAGACCCTAGCGGGGGGCGAAGAGACCCAGTACTTC
NA,NA,TRBJ2-1,TRBV9,CASSVWPLTRNEQFF,TGTGCCAGCAGCGTATGGCCCCTCACCCGCAATGAGCAGTTCTTC
TRBD1,few,TRBJ2-1,TRBV6-5,CASSYSMGDSINEQFF,TGTGCCAGCAGTTACTCGATGGGGGACAGCATCAATGAGCAGTTCTTC
NA,few,TRBJ1-1,TRBV3-1,CASSQSYKNTEAFF,TGTGCCAGCAGCCAATCATATAAGAACACTGAAGCTTTCTTT
TRBD2,many,TRBJ2-1,TRBV2,CASSSLAGAYNEQFF,TGTGCCAGCAGTTCCCTAGCGGGGGCCTACAATGAGCAGTTCTTC
NA,few,TRBJ2-3,TRBV19,CASKELEGTDTQYF,TGTGCCAGTAAAGAACTAGAAGGTACAGATACGCAGTATTTT
NA,few,TRBJ2-7,TRBV10-3,CAISGSGEQYF,TGTGCCATCAGTGGTAGTGGAGAGCAGTACTTC
NA,NA,TRBJ2-7,TRBV4-1,CASSQVGGYEQYF,TGCGCCAGCAGCCAAGTAGGAGGATACGAGCAGTACTTC
NA,NA,TRBJ1-1,TRBV18,CASSPRGESNTEAFF,TGTGCCAGCTCACCCCGGGGGGAGAGCAACACTGAAGCTTTCTTT
NA,NA,TRBJ2-7,TRBV6-2/TRBV6-3,CASTAHGFLQNEQYF,TGTGCCAGCACCGCTCACGGGTTTCTTCAGAACGAGCAGTACTTC
TRBD1,NA,TRBJ2-1,TRBV4-3,CASSASWGTGVDEQFF,TGCGCCAGCAGCGCCAGTTGGGGGACAGGGGTAGATGAGCAGTTCTTC
TRBD2,NA,TRBJ2-2,TRBV10-3,CAIGPSGVGGELFF,TGTGCCATCGGACCGAGCGGGGTAGGCGGGGAGCTGTTTTTT
NA,few,TRBJ1-5,TRBV7-2,CASSLKDIRDQPQHF,TGTGCCAGCAGCTTAAAGGACATACGGGATCAGCCCCAGCATTTT
NA,many,TRBJ2-5,TRBV12-3/TRBV12-4,CASSLIASQETQYF,TGTGCCAGCAGTTTGATAGCCAGCCAAGAGACCCAGTACTTC
NA,NA,TRBJ1-4,TRBV7-8,CASSLGRLSREKLFF,TGTGCCAGCAGCTTAGGTCGTCTCTCCCGTGAAAAACTGTTTTTT
NA,NA,TRBJ2-5,TRBV6-2/TRBV6-3,CASSYPRGTQYF,TGTGCCAGCAGTTACCCCCGAGGGACCCAGTACTTC